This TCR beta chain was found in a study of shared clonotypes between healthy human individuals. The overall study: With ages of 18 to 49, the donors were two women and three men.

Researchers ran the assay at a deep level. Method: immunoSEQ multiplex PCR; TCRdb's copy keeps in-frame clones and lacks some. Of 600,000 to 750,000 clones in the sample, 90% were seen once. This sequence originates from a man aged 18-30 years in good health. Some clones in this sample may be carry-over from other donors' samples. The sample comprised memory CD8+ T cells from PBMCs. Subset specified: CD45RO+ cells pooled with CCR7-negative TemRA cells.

This CDR3 is CASSATFGTRVVDEQFF. The CDR3 DNA follows: TGTGCCAGCAGTGCTACTTTTGGGACTAGGGTGGTCGATGAGCAGTTCTTC. The chain is built from TRBV27 and TRBJ2-1; 8 nucleotides agree with TRBD2. V shed 5 bases and J 8 bases; nucleotides not matched to a gene: 17. The CDR3 runs 17 residues. CDR1 is MNHEY, CDR2 SMNVEV, per germline (reference sequence).